This T cell receptor beta chain was recorded in a study of blood T cells in healthy people across ages. Overall study context: Researchers report that template switching captured about one barcoded beta molecule per two T cells.

Next came a second PCR, run for about 7 to 12 cycles, which used a sample-barcoded 5' primer along with a J-beta primer mix. TCRdb re-analysed the 5' RACE reads in MiXCR, keeping a single row per CDR3 protein. The sample includes 720,000 or so distinct CDR3 sequences, approximately 40% of them seen just once. Isolation per sample recovered at least 6.5 million PBMCs. This clonotype has a handful of counts. Its antigen is unidentified. Broader study findings: The CMV status of each donor remained undetermined, and this could have confounded shifts in expanded clonotypes. Investigators viewed diversity estimates from one million T cells as underestimates, the study reported.

Sequencing was performed on blood. This TCR derives from a man aged 80 or over in good health.

CDR3 region: CASSFPGLYTEAFF. The CDR3 DNA reads TGTGCCAGCAGTTTCCCCGGGTTGTACACTGAAGCTTTCTTT. The V call is TRBV6-2 or TRBV6-3, the J call TRBJ1-1; D is uncertain. The V end was cut by 4 bases, the J end by 3 bases, with 12 bases between. The CDR3 contains 14 residues. Per germline, CDR1 MNHEY and CDR2 SVGEGT.